Below are 15 T cell receptor beta chains sequenced from a single sample in a study of T cell responses to AZD1222 COVID-19 vaccine. Here immunoSEQ multiplex PCR was the method, and the copy in TCRdb shows in-frame clones only, minus some. The table records 84,000 or so clones, under 95% of them present only once. The sequencing here drew on peripheral blood, taken on day 0 of MenACWY control vaccination. All receptors come from an adult in good health.

The rearrangement uses TRBV7-2 and TRBJ2-2; D is undetermined. Germline V CDR1 and CDR2: SGHTA, FQGNSA. The V end was cut by 5 bases, the J end by 6 bases, with 16 bases between. The length of the CDR3 is 15 residues. CDR3 DNA: TGTGCCAGCAGCCGGACCGCAACAGAGGCCGGGGAGCTGTTTTTT. As protein: CASSRTATEAGELFF. Variable domain in full (rest from reference TRBV7-2 and TRBJ2-2): GAGVSQSPSNKVTEKGKDVELRCDPISGHTALYWYRQSLGQGLEFLIYFQGNSAPDKSGLPSDRFSAERTGGSVSTLTIQRTQQEDSAVYLCASSRTATEAGELFFGEGSRLTVL.

This clone has just a few counts. The chain couples TRBV18 to TRBJ2-5; 7 nucleotides line up with TRBD2. CDR1 and CDR2 from the germline V gene are KGHSH and LQKENI. This CDR3 has 15 residues. The junction had 9 bases not matched to a gene; V was cut back by 3 bases and J by 5 bases. The CDR3, as DNA: TGTGCCAGCTCACCGTTAGCGGGCCCACGGGAGACCCAGTACTTC. As protein: CASSPLAGPRETQYF. Complete variable domain (other parts from reference TRBV18 and TRBJ2-5): NAGVMQNPRHLVRRRGQEARLRCSPMKGHSHVYWYRQLPEEGLKFMVYLQKENIIDESGMPKERFSAEFPKEGPSILRIQQVVRGDSAAYFCASSPLAGPRETQYFGPGTRLLVL.

The J gene is TRBJ2-3, the V gene TRBV3-1 (or the pseudogene TRBV3-2); D remains unclear. V was shortened by 1 base and J by 2 bases, with 10 bases between the two germline ends. The CDR3 extends over 15 amino acids. CDR1 LGHDT and CDR2 YNNKEL come from the germline V gene (reference sequence). The CDR3, as DNA: TGTGCCAGCAGCCAAGGGCCCCCGCCCACAGATACGCAGTATTTT. Residues: CASSQGPPPTDTQYF.

This chain connects TRBV11-2 to TRBJ1-6; D may be TRBD1 (6 bases). Germline values: CDR1 SGHAT, CDR2 FQNNGV. The CDR3 runs to 15 residues. V dropped 5 bases and J dropped 6 bases, with 14 bases sitting between them. The CDR3 loop reads CASSLAGAFNSPLHF. The DNA of the CDR3 is TGTGCCAGCAGCCTTGCGGGGGCATTTAATTCACCCCTCCACTTT.

The chain joins TRBV7-8 to TRBJ2-2; no clear D. The length of the CDR3 is 14 residues. Germline loops: CDR1 SGHVS, CDR2 FQNEAQ. Trimming left V 5 bases short and J 3 bases short, with 10 bases between. CDR3: CASSLTKHTGELFF. The CDR3 DNA sequence: TGTGCCAGCAGCCTCACAAAACACACCGGGGAGCTGTTTTTT.

The V call is TRBV5-1, the J call TRBJ1-1, with D tentatively TRBD1 (5 bases). The germline V gene encodes CDR1 SGHRS and CDR2 YFSETQ. Trimming took 0 bases from V and 1 from J, leaving 13 bases between them. This CDR3 region has 16 residues. CDR3 nucleotides: TGCGCCAGCAGCTTGGTTGCTGGGGCGGGGAACACTGAAGCTTTCTTT. The encoded protein is CASSLVAGAGNTEAFF.

This clone was found once. The chain uses TRBV6-1 and TRBJ2-3, with 12 bases fitting TRBD1. The CDR3 totals 17 residues. Germline assignment: CDR1 MNHNS and CDR2 SASEGT. With 3 bases clipped from V and 5 bases from J, the junction kept 9 bases outside the gene matches. CDR3 residues: CASSDPTGTGGVDTQYF. The CDR3 DNA reads TGTGCCAGCAGTGATCCAACCGGGACAGGGGGCGTAGATACGCAGTATTTT.

The chain has TRBV3-1 (or the pseudogene TRBV3-2) and TRBJ2-3; no reliable D call. V was trimmed by 0 bases and J by 0 bases, leaving 4 bases between them. CDR3 length: 14 amino acids. CDR1 LGHDT and CDR2 YNNKEL come from the germline V gene (reference sequence). The CDR3 sequence is CASSQEPSTDTQYF. As DNA, the CDR3 is TGTGCCAGCAGCCAAGAACCCAGCACAGATACGCAGTATTTT.

This sequence joins TRBV10-2 and TRBJ1-1, with TRBD1 matching 7 bases. This CDR3 has 12 residues. Germline values: CDR1 WSHSY, CDR2 SAAADI. With 8 bases clipped from V and 5 bases from J, the junction kept 5 bases outside the gene matches. The CDR3 is CASAGGFTEAFF. As DNA, the CDR3 is TGCGCCAGCGCAGGGGGATTTACTGAAGCTTTCTTT.

This rearrangement joins TRBV5-6 to TRBJ2-5; D might be TRBD2 (6 bases). The CDR3 has 14 residues. Germline values: CDR1 SGHDT, CDR2 YYEEEE. V was trimmed by 0 bases and J by 2 bases, leaving 8 bases between them. DNA for the CDR3: TGTGCCAGCAGCTTGGTACGGGGGCAAGAGACCCAGTACTTC. Translated: CASSLVRGQETQYF.

The gene calls are TRBV3-1 (or the pseudogene TRBV3-2) and TRBJ1-1; TRBD1 agrees at 8 bases. Germline CDR1 is LGHDT and CDR2 is YNNKEL (reference sequence). Losses at the gene ends were 4 bases for V and 4 bases for J; bases not matched to a gene: 5. The CDR3 totals 14 residues. CDR3 amino acids: CASSRRQGTTEAFF. CDR3 nucleotide sequence: TGTGCCAGCAGCCGGCGACAGGGGACCACTGAAGCTTTCTTT.

The chain joins TRBV24-1 to TRBJ1-2, with unresolved D. CDR3 length: 12 residues. V was shortened by 1 base and J by 8 bases, with 7 bases between the two germline ends. Germline V gene data show CDR1 as KGHDR and CDR2 as SFDVKD. The CDR3 region has the DNA TGTGCCACCAGTGATTTTGGTCAGGGCTACACCTTC. This gives the protein CATSDFGQGYTF.

This rearrangement joins TRBV19 to TRBJ2-7, with D perhaps TRBD1 (5 bases). V gave up 2 bases and J gave up 1 base, with 9 bases separating them. This CDR3 is built from 14 residues. Germline-derived CDR1 and CDR2 are LNHDA and SQIVND (reference sequence). CDR3 nucleotide sequence: TGTGCCAGTAGTATAACAACAGGATCCTACGAGCAGTACTTC. Its protein is CASSITTGSYEQYF.

A remark on this clone: At one end, the junction sequence differs from germline, possibly due to a read error. The chain uses TRBV7-2 and TRBJ2-7; 7 nucleotides match TRBD2. Germline values: CDR1 SGHTA, CDR2 FQGNSA. The CDR3 is 13 residues long. CDR3 protein: CASSLPPGGGPHF. CDR3 coding DNA: TGTGCCAGCAGCCTCCCCCCGGGAGGCGGCCCGCACTTC.

The V gene is TRBV28, the J gene TRBJ1-5, with D hard to call. Trimming cost V 4 bases and J 7 bases, with 8 bases left between them. Germline CDR1 reads MDHEN; CDR2 reads SYDVKM. The CDR3 contains 12 residues. This CDR3 is CASSSRPQPQHF. In DNA, the CDR3 is TGTGCCAGCAGTTCTCGACCCCAGCCCCAGCATTTT.